The clone carrying this TCR beta chain was counted at least ten times. Its antigen is unknown. For TCR, cDNA came from 5'RACE template switching, which added a universal primer site and UMIs. TCRdb re-analysed the 5' RACE reads in MiXCR, keeping a single row per CDR3 protein. The sample has over 300,000 distinct CDR3 sequences, roughly 4% seen once. This specimen comes from a study of T cells after yellow fever vaccination. This CDR3 spans 13 amino acids. CDR1 and CDR2 (germline): SGHNT, YYREEE (reference sequence). The V and J ends lost 4 bases and 4 bases respectively, with 11 bases between them. Findings and limits, study-wide: Though weaker, the secondary response peaked faster, on day 5 versus 15.

The TCR originated in a man younger than 35 who received the YFV17D yellow fever vaccine. The chain is built from TRBV5-4 and TRBJ1-2; D unresolved. This sample comprised PBMCs, obtained on the day of the yellow fever booster vaccination. The CDR3 reads CASSAPSGYGYTF. The DNA for the CDR3 is TGTGCCAGCAGCGCTCCCAGCGGCTATGGCTACACCTTC.